Here is one T cell receptor beta chain with its context. This specimen comes from a study of blood T cell repertoires in COVID-19. This CDR3 contains 13 residues. Looked up from germline, CDR1 is SEHNR and CDR2 is FQNEAQ (reference sequence). Trimming took off 2 bases at V and 0 bases at J, with 5 bases between the two ends. The assay was immunoSEQ multiplex PCR, and TCRdb's table has in-frame clones only and misses some. The sample includes roughly 120,000 clones, about nine tenths of them seen just once. The receptor was derived from a middle-aged man with active COVID-19. The rearrangement links TRBV7-9 to TRBJ2-7; D not certain. What was sequenced was peripheral blood. This CDR3 is CASSLPNSYEQYF. The CDR3 DNA sequence: TGTGCCAGCAGCTTACCCAACTCCTACGAGCAGTACTTC. The full variable domain, its missing parts supplied by reference TRBV7-9 and TRBJ2-7, is DTGVSQNPRHKITKRGQNVTFRCDPISEHNRLYWYRQTLGQGPEFLTYFQNEAQLEKSRLLSDRFSAERPKGSFSTLEIQRTEQGDSAMYLCASSLPNSYEQYFGPGTRLTVT.